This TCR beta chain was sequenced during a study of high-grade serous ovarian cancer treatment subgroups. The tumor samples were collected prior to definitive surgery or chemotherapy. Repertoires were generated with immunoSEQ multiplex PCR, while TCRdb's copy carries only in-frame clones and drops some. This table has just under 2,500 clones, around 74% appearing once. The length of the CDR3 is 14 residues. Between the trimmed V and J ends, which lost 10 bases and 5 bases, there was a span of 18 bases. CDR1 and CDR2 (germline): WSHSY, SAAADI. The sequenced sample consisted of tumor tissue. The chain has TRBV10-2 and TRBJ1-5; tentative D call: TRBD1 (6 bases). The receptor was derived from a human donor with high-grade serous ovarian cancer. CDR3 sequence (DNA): TGCGCCACCCGGGGGGCAGGCCCATATCAGCCCCAGCATTTT. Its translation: CATRGAGPYQPQHF.